This TCR beta chain was profiled in a study of cytomegalovirus exposure and HLA in healthy donors. Study results and caveats: For most TCR sequences rarity was the rule, although some public TCRs occurred in many donors. Among TCR beta chains of equal frequency, HLA-associated ones were more clonally expanded in a later analysis.

Regarding this clone: Antigen unknown.

Looked up from germline, CDR1 is LGHNA and CDR2 is YSLEER. CDR3 size: 14 residues. V was pared by 4 bases and J by 6 bases, with 14 bases between. PCR primers comprised 60 Vbeta and 13 Jbeta primers. The repertoire was sequenced with immunoSEQ multiplex PCR; TCRdb's copy has only in-frame clones and lacks some. The sample shows about 130,000 clones, roughly 79% of them seen only once. The sequence came from a woman aged 45-65 years in good health and CMV-seronegative. This chain links TRBV4-3 with TRBJ2-3; D is possibly TRBD1 (6 bases). The sample comprised PBMCs. The CDR3 region has the DNA TGCGCCAGCAGCCTTGGGACATCTGCCGATACGCAGTATTTT. Encoded protein: CASSLGTSADTQYF.